This T cell receptor beta chain was sequenced for a study of blood T cells in healthy people across ages. The sample holds a few counts of this clonotype. Its cognate antigen is unknown. Its ends do not fully match the called genes, so a read error is possible. The study, taken as a whole, reports: The donors' CMV status was not determined, possibly confounding changes in expanded clonotypes.

Germline V gene lookup returns CDR1 SGHAT and CDR2 FQNNGV. The CDR3 has 14 amino acids. It was with a sample-barcoded 5' primer and a J-beta primer mix that a second PCR of roughly 6 to 12 cycles was run. Each cDNA was tagged by a template-switch adaptor containing 12 random nucleotides. TCRdb reprocessed the 5' RACE reads with MiXCR, giving one entry per CDR3 protein. The repertoire holds about 510,000 distinct CDR3 sequences, with around a quarter as singletons. The same data also contributed to another study, on T cells of mothers and their children. That study adds: Barcodes and 2-4 random nucleotides were added by M1S in the second PCR. Related mother-child pairs showed slightly higher but non-significant overlap than unrelated pairs.

V and J are TRBV11-2 and TRBJ1-2; D perhaps matches TRBD1 (6 bases). This TCR was sampled from a boy aged 2 to 9 in good health. The sample comprised blood. As DNA, the CDR3 is TGTGCCAGCAGCACCAACAGGGTTCAGTCCGGCTGCACCTTC. Translation gives CASSTNRVQSGCTF.